This TCR beta chain was captured by sequencing in a study of cytomegalovirus exposure and HLA in healthy donors (dated by TCRdb to 2016 to 2017). About the full investigation: According to a later analysis, the 100 to 150 validation repertoires were produced on the same platform as the approximately 600 repertoires of the first cohort. The study aimed to test whether cataloging public T cell receptors could reveal signatures of past pathogen exposure. In addition to the first cohort of 666 subjects, a separate validation cohort of around 110 different subjects was used. The study combined high-throughput TCR immunosequencing, statistical association of individual TCRs with disease status, and machine learning to predict cytomegalovirus infection status. Broad study findings and their caveats: Across donors, most TCR sequences were observed very rarely, whereas some public TCRs were present in many individuals. A total of roughly 160 TCR beta chains were listed by the study as associated with cytomegalovirus. The authors suggested that the approach could potentially be generalized to other disease states and immunological phenotypes. A later analysis had no HLA typing for the validation cohort, so co-occurrence there was scored across all 130 or so repertoires. In vitro tests confirmed that a few of the cytomegalovirus-associated TCR beta chains recognize cytomegalovirus antigens. Subsequent analysis determined that TCRs grouped into clusters in the first cohort also showed a tendency toward co-occurrence across the roughly 130 validation repertoires, and approximately 94% of cluster scores exceeded 0. Cytomegalovirus status was reported to be diagnosed by the classifier with high specificity and sensitivity in both the original and validation cohorts.

This clone was found a few times. The antigen this receptor binds is unknown. No much larger clone is present one base from it, and per-base qualities are unavailable. At the junction V is shortened by 2 bases and J by 0 bases, with 4 bases in between. CDR1 WNHNN and CDR2 SYGVQD were looked up in the germline V gene (reference sequence). The CDR3 covers 13 residues, taking in both the cysteine and the phenylalanine. Only the CDR3 region is kept as DNA, spanning 39 bases read in frame from base 1. Receptors were amplified or captured by the immunoSEQ multiplex PCR assay. The study's own analysis went as follows. To diagnose cytomegalovirus status from the catalog of TCR beta chain sequences, a statistical classification framework was built. TCRdb holds this immuneACCESS table with in-frame rearrangements only. Some clones are missing; in checked studies, unresolved V genes explain under half, and the rest has no known cause. D and trimming were read from the DNA, whereas the V and J calls and clone size are those reported in that table. This sample lists under 250,000 clones; roughly 87% were detected once. The ten largest account for more than 1.5% of the sample.

Separate from the roughly 650-subject first cohort, the validation cohort of about 120 subjects was the group to which the donors belonged. The sequenced sample consisted of PBMCs. The sequence was obtained from a woman aged 18-29 years in good health and CMV-seropositive. The sequence links TRBV10-1 to TRBJ1-2, with no confidently assigned D gene. The nucleotide sequence is TGCGCCAGCAGTGAGACAGCTAACTATGGCTACACCTTC. Its amino acids are CASSETANYGYTF.